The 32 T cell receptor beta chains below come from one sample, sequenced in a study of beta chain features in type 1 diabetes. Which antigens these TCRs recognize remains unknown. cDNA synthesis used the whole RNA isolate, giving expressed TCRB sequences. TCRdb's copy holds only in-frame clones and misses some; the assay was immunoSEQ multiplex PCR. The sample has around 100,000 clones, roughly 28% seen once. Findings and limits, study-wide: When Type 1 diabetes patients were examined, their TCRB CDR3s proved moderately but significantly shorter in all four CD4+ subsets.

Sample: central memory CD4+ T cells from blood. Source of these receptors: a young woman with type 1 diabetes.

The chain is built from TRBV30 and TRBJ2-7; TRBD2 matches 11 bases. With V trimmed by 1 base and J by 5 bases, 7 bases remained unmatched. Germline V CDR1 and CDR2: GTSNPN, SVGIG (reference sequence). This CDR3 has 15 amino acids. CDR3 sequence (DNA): TGTGCCTGGAGTGAGGGACTAGCGGTATCCGACGAGCAGTACTTC. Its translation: CAWSEGLAVSDEQYF.

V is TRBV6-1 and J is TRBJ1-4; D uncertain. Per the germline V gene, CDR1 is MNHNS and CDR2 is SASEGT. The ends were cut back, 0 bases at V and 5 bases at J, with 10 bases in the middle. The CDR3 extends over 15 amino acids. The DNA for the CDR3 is TGTGCCAGCAGTGAAGCACAGACCCGAAATGAAAAACTGTTTTTT. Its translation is CASSEAQTRNEKLFF.

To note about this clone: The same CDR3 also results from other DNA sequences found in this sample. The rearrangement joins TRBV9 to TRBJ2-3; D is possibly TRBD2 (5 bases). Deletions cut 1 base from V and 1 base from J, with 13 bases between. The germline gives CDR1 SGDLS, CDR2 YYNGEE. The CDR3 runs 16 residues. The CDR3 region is CASSVLPTRGTDTQYF. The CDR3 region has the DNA TGTGCCAGCAGCGTACTTCCCACTAGGGGCACAGATACGCAGTATTTT. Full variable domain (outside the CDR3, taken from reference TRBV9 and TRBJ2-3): DSGVTQTPKHLITATGQRVTLRCSPRSGDLSVYWYQQSLDQGLQFLIQYYNGEERAKGNILERFSAQQFPDLHSELNLSSLELGDSALYFCASSVLPTRGTDTQYFGPGTRLTVL.

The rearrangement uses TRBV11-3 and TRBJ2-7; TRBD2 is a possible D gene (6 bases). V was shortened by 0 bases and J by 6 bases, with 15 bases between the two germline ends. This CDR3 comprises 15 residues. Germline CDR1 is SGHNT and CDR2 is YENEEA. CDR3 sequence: CASSLDAGPLSEQYV. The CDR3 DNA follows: TGTGCCAGCAGCTTAGATGCGGGACCCCTAAGCGAGCAGTACGTC.

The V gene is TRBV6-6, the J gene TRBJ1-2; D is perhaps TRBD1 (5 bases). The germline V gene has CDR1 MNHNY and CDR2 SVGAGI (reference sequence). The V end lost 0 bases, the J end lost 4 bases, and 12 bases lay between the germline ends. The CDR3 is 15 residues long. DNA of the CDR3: TGTGCCAGCAGTTACTCCCCAGGGTGGTCCTATGGCTACACCTTC. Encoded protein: CASSYSPGWSYGYTF.

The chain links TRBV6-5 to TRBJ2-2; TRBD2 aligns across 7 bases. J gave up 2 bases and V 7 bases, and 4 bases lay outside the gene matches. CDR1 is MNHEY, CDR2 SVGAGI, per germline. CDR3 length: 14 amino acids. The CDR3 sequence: CASIGRTNTGELFF. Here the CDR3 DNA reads TGTGCCAGCATCGGGAGGACAAACACCGGGGAGCTGTTTTTT.

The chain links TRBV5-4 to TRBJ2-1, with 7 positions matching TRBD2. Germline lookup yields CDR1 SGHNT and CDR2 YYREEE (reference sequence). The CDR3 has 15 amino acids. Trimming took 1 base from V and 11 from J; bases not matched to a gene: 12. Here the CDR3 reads CASSLTSGTWKKQFF. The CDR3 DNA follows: TGTGCCAGCAGCTTGACCAGCGGGACCTGGAAGAAGCAGTTCTTC.

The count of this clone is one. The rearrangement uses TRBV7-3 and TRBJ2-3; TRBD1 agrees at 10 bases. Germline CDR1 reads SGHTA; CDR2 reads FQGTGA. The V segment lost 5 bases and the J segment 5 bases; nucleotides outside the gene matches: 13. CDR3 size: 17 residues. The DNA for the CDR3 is TGTGCCAGCAGCCCCACTGGCCGGGACAGGGGCCGAGATACGCAGTATTTT. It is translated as CASSPTGRDRGRDTQYF.

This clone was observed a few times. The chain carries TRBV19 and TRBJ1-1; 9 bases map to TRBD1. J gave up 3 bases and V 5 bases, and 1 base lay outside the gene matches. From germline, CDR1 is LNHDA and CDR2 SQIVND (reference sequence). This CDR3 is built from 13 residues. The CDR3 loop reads CASSRDRDTEAFF. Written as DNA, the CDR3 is TGTGCCAGTAGTCGGGACAGGGACACTGAAGCTTTCTTT.

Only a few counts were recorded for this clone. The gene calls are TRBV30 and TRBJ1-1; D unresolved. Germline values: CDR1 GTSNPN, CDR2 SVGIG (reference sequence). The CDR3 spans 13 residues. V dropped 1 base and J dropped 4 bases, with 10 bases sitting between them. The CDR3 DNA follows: TGTGCCTGGAGTGAGGAGGGTCCCACTGAAGCTTTCTTT. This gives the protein CAWSEEGPTEAFF.

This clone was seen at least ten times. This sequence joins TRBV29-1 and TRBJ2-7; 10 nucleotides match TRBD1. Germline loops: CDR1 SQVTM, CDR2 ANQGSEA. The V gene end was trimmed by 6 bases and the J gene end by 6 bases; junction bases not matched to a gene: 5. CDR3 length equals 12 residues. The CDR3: CSVAGQGVEQYF. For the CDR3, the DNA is TGCAGCGTGGCCGGACAGGGGGTCGAGCAGTACTTC.

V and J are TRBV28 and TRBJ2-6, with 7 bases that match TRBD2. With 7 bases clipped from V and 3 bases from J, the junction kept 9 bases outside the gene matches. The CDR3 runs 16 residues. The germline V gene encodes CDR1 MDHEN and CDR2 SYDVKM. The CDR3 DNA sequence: TGTGCCAGCACTCCGGGAGGCCAGGGTGGGGCCAACGTCCTGACTTTC. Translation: CASTPGGQGGANVLTF.

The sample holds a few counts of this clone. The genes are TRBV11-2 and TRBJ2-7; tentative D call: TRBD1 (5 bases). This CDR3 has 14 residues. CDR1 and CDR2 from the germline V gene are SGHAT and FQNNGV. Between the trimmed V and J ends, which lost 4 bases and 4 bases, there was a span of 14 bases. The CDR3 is CASSYQTGQYEQYV. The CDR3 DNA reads TGTGCCAGCAGCTACCAAACAGGCCAGTACGAGCAGTACGTC.

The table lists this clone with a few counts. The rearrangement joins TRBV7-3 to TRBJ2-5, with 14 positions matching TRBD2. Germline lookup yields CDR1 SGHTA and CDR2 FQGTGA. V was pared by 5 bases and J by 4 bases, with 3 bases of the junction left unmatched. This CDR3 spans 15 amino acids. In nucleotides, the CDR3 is TGTGCCAGCAGCACCGGGACTAGCGGGGGAGAGACCCAGTACTTC. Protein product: CASSTGTSGGETQYF.

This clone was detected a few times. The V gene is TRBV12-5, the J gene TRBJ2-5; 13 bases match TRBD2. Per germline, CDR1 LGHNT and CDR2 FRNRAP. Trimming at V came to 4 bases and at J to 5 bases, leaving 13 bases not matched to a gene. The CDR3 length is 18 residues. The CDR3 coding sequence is TGTGCTAGTGGTTCCGGGACTAGCGGGACCCTTGGCCGGGAGACCCAGTACTTC. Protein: CASGSGTSGTLGRETQYF.

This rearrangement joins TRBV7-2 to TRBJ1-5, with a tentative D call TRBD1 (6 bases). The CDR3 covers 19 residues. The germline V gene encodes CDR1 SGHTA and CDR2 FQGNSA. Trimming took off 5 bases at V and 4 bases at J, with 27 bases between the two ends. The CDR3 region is CASSQARGPGTRSNQPQHF. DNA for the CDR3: TGTGCCAGCAGCCAAGCAAGAGGGCCCGGGACAAGGTCGAATCAGCCCCAGCATTTT.

The CDR3 nucleotides read TGTGCCAGCAGCTTATTCGGGAGTTCAGCAGATACGCAGTATTTT. It translates to CASSLFGSSADTQYF. V and J are TRBV7-3 and TRBJ2-3; tentatively, D is TRBD2 (6 bases). The V gene lost 2 bases and the J gene lost 4 bases, with 13 bases spanning the gap. The CDR3 contains 15 residues. Germline CDR1 is SGHTA and CDR2 is FQGTGA.

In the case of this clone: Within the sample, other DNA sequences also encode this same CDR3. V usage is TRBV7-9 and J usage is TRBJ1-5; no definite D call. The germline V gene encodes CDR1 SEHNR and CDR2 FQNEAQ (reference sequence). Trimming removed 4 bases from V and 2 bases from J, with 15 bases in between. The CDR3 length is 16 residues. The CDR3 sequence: CASSSKAGAGNQPQHF. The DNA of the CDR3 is TGTGCCAGCAGCTCCAAGGCGGGAGCGGGCAATCAGCCCCAGCATTTT.

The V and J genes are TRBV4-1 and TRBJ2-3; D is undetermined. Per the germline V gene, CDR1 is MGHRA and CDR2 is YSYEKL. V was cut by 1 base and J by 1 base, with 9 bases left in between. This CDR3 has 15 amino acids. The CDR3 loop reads CASSQGGPGTDTQYF. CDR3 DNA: TGCGCCAGCAGCCAAGGCGGTCCGGGCACAGATACGCAGTATTTT.

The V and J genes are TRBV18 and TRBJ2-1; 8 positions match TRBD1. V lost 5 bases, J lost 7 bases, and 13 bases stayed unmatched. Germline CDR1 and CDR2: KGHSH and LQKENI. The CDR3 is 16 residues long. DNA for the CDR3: TGTGCCAGCTCAGCGCAAGCCGGACAGGGTGTAAATGAGCAGTTCTTC. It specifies CASSAQAGQGVNEQFF.

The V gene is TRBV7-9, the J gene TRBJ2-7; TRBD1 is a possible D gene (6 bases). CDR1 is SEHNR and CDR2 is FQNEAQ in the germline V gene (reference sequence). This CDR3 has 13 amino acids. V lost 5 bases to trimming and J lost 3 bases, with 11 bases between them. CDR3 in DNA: TGTGCCAGCAGCCGAGAACAGGGCTACGAGCAGTACGTC. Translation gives CASSREQGYEQYV.

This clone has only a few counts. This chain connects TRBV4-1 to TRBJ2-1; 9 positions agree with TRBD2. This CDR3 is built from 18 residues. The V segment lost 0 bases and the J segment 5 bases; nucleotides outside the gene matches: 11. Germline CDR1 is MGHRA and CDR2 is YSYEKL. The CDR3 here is CASSQDIPQREVNNEQFF. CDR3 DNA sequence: TGCGCCAGCAGCCAAGACATTCCCCAGCGGGAGGTGAACAATGAGCAGTTCTTC.

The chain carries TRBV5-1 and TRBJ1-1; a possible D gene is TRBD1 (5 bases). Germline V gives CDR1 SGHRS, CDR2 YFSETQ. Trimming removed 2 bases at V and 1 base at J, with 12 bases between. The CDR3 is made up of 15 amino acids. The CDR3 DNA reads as TGCGCCAGCAGCTTCGGGAGGGGTCAGAACACTGAAGCTTTCTTT. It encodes CASSFGRGQNTEAFF.

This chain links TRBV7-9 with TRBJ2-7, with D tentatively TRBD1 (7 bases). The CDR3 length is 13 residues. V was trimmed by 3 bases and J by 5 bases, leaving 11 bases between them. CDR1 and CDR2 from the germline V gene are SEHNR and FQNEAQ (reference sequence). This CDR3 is CASSFQGGDEQYF. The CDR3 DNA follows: TGTGCCAGCAGCTTCCAGGGGGGTGACGAGCAGTACTTC.

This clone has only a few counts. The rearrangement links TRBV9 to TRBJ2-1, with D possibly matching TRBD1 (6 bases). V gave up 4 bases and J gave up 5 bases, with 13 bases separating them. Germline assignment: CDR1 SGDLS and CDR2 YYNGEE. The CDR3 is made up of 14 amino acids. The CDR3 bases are TGTGCCAGCAGCCCCCGGACAGATAACAATGAGCAGTTCTTC. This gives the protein CASSPRTDNNEQFF. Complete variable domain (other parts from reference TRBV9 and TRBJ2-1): DSGVTQTPKHLITATGQRVTLRCSPRSGDLSVYWYQQSLDQGLQFLIQYYNGEERAKGNILERFSAQQFPDLHSELNLSSLELGDSALYFCASSPRTDNNEQFFGPGTRLTVL.

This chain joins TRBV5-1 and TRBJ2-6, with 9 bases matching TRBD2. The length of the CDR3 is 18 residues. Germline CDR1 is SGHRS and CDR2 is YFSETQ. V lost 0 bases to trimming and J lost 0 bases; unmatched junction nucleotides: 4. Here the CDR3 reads CASSLAASGNSGANVLTF. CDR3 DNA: TGCGCCAGCAGCTTGGCGGCTAGCGGGAACTCTGGGGCCAACGTCCTGACTTTC.

CDR3 sequence reads: CASFISMNTEAFF. CDR3 coding DNA: TGCGCCAGTTTCATTTCTATGAACACTGAAGCTTTCTTT. V and J are TRBV10-2 and TRBJ1-1, with unresolved D. The V end was cut by 9 bases, the J end by 0 bases, with 11 bases between. Germline-derived CDR1 and CDR2 are WSHSY and SAAADI. The CDR3 contains 13 residues.

The CDR3 protein is CASSYAPGSYNEQFF. CDR3 DNA sequence: TGTGCCAGCAGCTATGCCCCGGGATCCTACAATGAGCAGTTCTTC. The genes are TRBV14 and TRBJ2-1, with D perhaps TRBD2 (5 bases). The CDR3 is made up of 15 amino acids. Trimming took 5 bases from V and 1 from J, leaving 12 bases between them. In germline, CDR1 is SGHDN, CDR2 FVKESK. Based on the CDR3 plus reference TRBV14 and TRBJ2-1, the full variable domain is EAGVTQFPSHSVIEKGQTVTLRCDPISGHDNLYWYRRVMGKEIKFLLHFVKESKQDESGMPNNRFLAERTGGTYSTLKVQPAELEDSGVYFCASSYAPGSYNEQFFGPGTRLTVL.

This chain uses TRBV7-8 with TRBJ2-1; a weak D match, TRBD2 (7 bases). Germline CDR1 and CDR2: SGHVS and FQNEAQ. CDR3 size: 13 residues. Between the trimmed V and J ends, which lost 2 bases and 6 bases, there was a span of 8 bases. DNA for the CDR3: TGTGCCAGCAGCTTAAGGGGGGGCAATGAGCAGTTCTTC. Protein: CASSLRGGNEQFF.

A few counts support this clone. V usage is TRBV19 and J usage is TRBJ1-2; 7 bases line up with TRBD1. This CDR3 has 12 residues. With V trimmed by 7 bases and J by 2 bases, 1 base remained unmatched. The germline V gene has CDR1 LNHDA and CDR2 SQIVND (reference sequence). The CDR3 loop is CASMGQNYGYTF. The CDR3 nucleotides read TGTGCCAGTATGGGACAGAACTATGGCTACACCTTC.

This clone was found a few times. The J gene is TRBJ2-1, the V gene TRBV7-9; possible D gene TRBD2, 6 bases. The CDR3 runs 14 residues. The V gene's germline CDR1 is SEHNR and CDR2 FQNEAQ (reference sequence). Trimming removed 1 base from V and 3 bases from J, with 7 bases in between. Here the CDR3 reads CASSLGGDYNEQFF. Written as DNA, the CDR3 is TGTGCCAGCAGCTTAGGGGGGGACTACAATGAGCAGTTCTTC.

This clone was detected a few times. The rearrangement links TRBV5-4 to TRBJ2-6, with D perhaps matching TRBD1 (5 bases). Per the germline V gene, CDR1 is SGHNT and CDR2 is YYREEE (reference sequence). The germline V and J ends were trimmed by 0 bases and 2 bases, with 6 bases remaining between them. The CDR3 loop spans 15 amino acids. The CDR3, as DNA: TGTGCCAGCAGCTTGGCAGGGACTGGGGCCAACGTCCTGACTTTC. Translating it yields CASSLAGTGANVLTF.